This TCR beta chain was sequenced during a study of cytomegalovirus exposure and HLA in healthy donors. Nominally healthy donors were sampled, though unrecorded immune exposures were likely. The CDR3 consists of 15 residues. After removal of 3 bases from V and 0 bases from J, the junction contained 1 base not matched to a gene. Germline-derived CDR1 and CDR2 are SGDLS and YYNGEE. As for this clone: Antigen specificity is unknown.

Study-wide points: With high specificity and sensitivity, the classifier reportedly diagnosed cytomegalovirus status.

Primers for the PCR totalled 60 Vbeta and 13 Jbeta. Profiled with immunoSEQ multiplex PCR; TCRdb holds only in-frame clones, not every one. The repertoire holds 85,000 to 100,000 clones, with about four fifths as singletons. Sequencing was done on a sample of PBMCs. V and J are TRBV9 and TRBJ2-2; 8 bases match TRBD1. The receptor comes from a young man in good health and CMV-seronegative. CDR3: CASSATGANTGELFF. Here the CDR3 DNA reads TGTGCCAGCAGCGCGACAGGGGCGAACACCGGGGAGCTGTTTTTT.